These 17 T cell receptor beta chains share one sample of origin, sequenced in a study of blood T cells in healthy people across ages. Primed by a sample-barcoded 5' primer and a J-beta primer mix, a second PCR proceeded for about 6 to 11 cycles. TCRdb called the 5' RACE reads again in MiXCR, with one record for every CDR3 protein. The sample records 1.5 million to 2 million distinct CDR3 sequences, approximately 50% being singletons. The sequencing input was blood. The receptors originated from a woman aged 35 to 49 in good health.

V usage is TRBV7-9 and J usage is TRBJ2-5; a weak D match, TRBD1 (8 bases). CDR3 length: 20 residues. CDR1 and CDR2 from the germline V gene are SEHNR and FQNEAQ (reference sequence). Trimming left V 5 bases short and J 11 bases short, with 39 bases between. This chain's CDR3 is CASSQPRTGRGPQQYNEQYF. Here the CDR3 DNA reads TGTGCCAGCAGCCAACCACGGACAGGGAGGGGTCCCCAACAGTACAATGAGCAGTACTTC.

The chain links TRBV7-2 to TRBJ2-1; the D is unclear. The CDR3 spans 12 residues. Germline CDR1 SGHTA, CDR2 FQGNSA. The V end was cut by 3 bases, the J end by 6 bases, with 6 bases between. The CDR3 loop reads CASSFHVNEQFF. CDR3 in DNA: TGTGCCAGCAGCTTCCACGTCAATGAGCAGTTCTTC.

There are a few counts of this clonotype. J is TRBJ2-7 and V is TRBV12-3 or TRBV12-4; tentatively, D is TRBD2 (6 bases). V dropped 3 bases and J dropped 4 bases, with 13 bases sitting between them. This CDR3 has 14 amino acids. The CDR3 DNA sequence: TGTGCCAGCAGTTTCTTGGGGGGAAGGTACGAGCAGTACTTC. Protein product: CASSFLGGRYEQYF.

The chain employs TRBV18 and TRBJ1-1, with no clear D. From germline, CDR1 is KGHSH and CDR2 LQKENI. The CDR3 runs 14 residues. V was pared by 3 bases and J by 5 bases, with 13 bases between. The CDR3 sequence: CASSPNKGWTEAFF. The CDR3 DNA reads TGTGCCAGCTCACCGAACAAGGGTTGGACTGAAGCTTTCTTT. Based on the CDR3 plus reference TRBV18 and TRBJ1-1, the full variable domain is NAGVMQNPRHLVRRRGQEARLRCSPMKGHSHVYWYRQLPEEGLKFMVYLQKENIIDESGMPKERFSAEFPKEGPSILRIQQVVRGDSAAYFCASSPNKGWTEAFFGQGTRLTVV.

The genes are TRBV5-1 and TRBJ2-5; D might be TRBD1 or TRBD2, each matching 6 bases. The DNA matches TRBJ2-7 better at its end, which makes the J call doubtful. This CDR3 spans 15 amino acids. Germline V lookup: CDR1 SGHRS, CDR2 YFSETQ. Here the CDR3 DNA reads TGCGCCAGCAGCTCTGGAGGGGGTGATATCCACGAGCAGTACTTC. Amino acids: CASSSGGGDIHEQYF.

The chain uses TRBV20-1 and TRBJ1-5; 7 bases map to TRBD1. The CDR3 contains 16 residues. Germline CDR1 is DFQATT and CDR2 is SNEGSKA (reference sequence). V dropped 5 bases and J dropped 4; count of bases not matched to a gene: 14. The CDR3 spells CSAPLTSGQQNQPQHF. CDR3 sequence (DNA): TGCAGTGCTCCACTTACATCGGGACAGCAGAATCAGCCCCAGCATTTT.

Here the CDR3 reads CASSPLTSGEKETQYF. The DNA for the CDR3 is TGTGCCAGCAGCCCCCTGACTAGCGGGGAAAAAGAGACCCAGTACTTC. The V and J genes are TRBV4-2 and TRBJ2-5; 11 bases are shared with TRBD2. This CDR3 comprises 16 residues. With 4 bases clipped from V and 3 bases from J, the junction kept 7 bases outside the gene matches. Germline-derived CDR1 and CDR2 are LGHNA and YNFKEQ.

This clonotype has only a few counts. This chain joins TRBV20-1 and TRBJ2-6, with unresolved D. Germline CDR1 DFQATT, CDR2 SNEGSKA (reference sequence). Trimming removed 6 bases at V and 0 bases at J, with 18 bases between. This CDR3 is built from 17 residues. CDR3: CSALDPIRLSGANVLTF. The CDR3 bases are TGCAGTGCCCTAGACCCGATACGCCTCTCTGGGGCCAACGTCCTGACTTTC.

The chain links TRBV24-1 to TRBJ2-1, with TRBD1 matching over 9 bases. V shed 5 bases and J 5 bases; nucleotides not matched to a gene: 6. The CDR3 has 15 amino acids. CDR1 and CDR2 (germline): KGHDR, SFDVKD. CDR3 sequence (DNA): TGTGCCACCAGTGGGGTGGGGACAGGGAACAATGAGCAGTTCTTC. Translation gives CATSGVGTGNNEQFF.

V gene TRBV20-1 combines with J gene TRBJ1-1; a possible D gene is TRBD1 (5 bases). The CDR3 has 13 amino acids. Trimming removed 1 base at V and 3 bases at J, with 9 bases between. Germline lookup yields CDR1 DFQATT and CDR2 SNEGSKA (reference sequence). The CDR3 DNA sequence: TGCAGTGCTAGAGGGGAGGGACACACTGAAGCTTTCTTT. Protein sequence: CSARGEGHTEAFF.

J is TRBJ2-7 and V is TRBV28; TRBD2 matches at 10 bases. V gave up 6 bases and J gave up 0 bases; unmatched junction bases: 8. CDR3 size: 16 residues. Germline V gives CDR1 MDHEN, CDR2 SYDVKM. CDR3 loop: CASSPQAGGPSYEQYF. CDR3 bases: TGTGCCAGCAGCCCCCAAGCGGGGGGGCCCTCCTACGAGCAGTACTTC.

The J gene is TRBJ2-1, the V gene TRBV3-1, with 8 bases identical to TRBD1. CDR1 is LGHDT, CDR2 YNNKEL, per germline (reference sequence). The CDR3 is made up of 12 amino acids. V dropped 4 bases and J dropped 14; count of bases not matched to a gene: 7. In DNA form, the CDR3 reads TGTGCCAGCAGCCCTAGGACAGGGATAAAGTTCTTC. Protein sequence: CASSPRTGIKFF.

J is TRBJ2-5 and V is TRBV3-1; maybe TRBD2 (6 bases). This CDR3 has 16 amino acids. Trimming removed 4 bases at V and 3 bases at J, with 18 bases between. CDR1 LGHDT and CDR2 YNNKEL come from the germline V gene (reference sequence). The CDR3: CASSPQLGLSKETQYF. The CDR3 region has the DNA TGTGCCAGCAGCCCGCAACTGGGACTTTCCAAAGAGACCCAGTACTTC.

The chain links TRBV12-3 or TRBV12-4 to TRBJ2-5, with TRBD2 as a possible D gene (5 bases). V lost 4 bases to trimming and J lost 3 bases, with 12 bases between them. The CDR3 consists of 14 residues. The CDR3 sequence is CASSSHGGEETQYF. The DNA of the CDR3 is TGTGCCAGCAGTTCGCACGGAGGAGAAGAGACCCAGTACTTC.

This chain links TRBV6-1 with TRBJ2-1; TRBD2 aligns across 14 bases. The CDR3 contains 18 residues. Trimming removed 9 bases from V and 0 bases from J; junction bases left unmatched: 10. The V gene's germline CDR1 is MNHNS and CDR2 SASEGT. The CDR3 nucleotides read TGTGCCAGGACCGGGACTAGCGGGGGCCGAAGCTCCTACAATGAGCAGTTCTTC. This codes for CARTGTSGGRSSYNEQFF.

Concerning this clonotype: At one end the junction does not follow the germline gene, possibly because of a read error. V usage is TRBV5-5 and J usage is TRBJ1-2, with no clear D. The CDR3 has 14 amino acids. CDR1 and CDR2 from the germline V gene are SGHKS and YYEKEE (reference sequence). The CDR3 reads CASSKSGPLYGYTF. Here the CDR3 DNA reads TGCGCCAGCAGTAAATCGGGCCCGCTCTATGGCTACACCTTC. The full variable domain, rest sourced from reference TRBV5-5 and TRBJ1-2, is DAGVTQSPTHLIKTRGQQVTLRCSPISGHKSVSWYQQVLGQGPQFIFQYYEKEERGRGNFPDRFSARQFPNYSSELNVNALLLGDSALYLCASSKSGPLYGYTFGSGTRLTVV.

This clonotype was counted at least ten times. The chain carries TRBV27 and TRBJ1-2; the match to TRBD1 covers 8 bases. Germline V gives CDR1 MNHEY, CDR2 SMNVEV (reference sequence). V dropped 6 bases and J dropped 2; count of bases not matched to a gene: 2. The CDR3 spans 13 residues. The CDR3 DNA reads TGTGCCAGCAGGGACAGGGTGAACTATGGCTACACCTTC. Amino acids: CASRDRVNYGYTF.